The 32 T cell receptor beta chains below were found in one sample sequenced in a study of vaccination and CD4 T cells after COVID-19 (dated by TCRdb to between 2022 and 2023). The library was built by means of PCR. The sample was run on an Illumina iSeq 100. At the Johns Hopkins FTIC core, DNA from the cultured CD4+ T cells underwent TCR sequencing with the Oncomine TCR Beta short-read assay. TCRdb's own reprocessing of the public reads used fastp at Q25 and MiXCR and kept productive beta chains. Under each unique CDR3 protein, matching rows form one entry showing the most common genes and DNA. A total of about 14,000 distinct CDR3 sequences appear in this sample, roughly 60% of them only once. The ten largest clones capture about 18% of the sample. Sample treatment or condition, as interpreted from the label and publication: roughly ten-day PBMC culture with coronavirus spike peptide pools or control peptides (ViraFEST assay).

These receptors lack a known antigen. The sequenced sample was cultured CD4+ T cells from blood, obtained after SARS-CoV-2 vaccination. The receptor set was obtained from a human donor with COVID-19.

J is TRBJ1-6 and V is TRBV20-1; 7 bases are a match to TRBD1. This CDR3 contains 15 residues. CDR1 is DFQATT and CDR2 is SNEGSKA in the germline V gene (reference sequence). With 0 bases clipped from V and 6 bases from J, the junction kept 5 bases outside the gene matches. CDR3 in amino acids: CSARDPRQGNSPLHF. For the CDR3, the DNA is TGCAGTGCTAGAGACCCCAGACAGGGTAATTCACCCCTCCACTTT.

This chain joins TRBV5-1 and TRBJ2-1; D is possibly TRBD1 (5 bases). The CDR3 runs 14 residues. Germline V gene data show CDR1 as SGHRS and CDR2 as YFSETQ. Trimming took off 0 bases at V and 3 bases at J, with 7 bases between the two ends. The CDR3 DNA reads as TGCGCCAGCAGCTTGGGGACAAGCTACAATGAGCAGTTCTTC. Translation gives CASSLGTSYNEQFF.

The chain recombines TRBV9 with TRBJ2-2; 7 bases are shared with TRBD1. This CDR3 spans 13 amino acids. The germline CDR1 and CDR2 sequences are SGDLS and YYNGEE. V dropped 1 base and J dropped 6; count of bases not matched to a gene: 0. Here the CDR3 DNA reads TGTGCCAGCAGCGTAAGGGGGCCCGGGGAGCTGTTTTTT. Protein: CASSVRGPGELFF.

This clonotype was observed a few times. The chain has TRBV7-8 and TRBJ1-2; D remains unclear. V shed 5 bases and J shed 4 bases, with 11 bases lying between them. Germline values: CDR1 SGHVS, CDR2 FQNEAQ. The CDR3 has 13 amino acids. The CDR3 protein is CASSVTELYGYTF. The CDR3 DNA follows: TGTGCCAGCAGCGTGACTGAACTCTATGGCTACACCTTC.

The chain links TRBV12-3 or TRBV12-4 to TRBJ1-1; 8 nucleotides match TRBD1. V dropped 3 bases and J dropped 1; count of bases not matched to a gene: 7. The CDR3 is made up of 16 amino acids. CDR3 residues: CASSFGWDRTNTEAFF. The CDR3 DNA follows: TGTGCCAGCAGTTTCGGGTGGGACAGGACGAACACTGAAGCTTTCTTT.

There are a few counts of this clonotype. V and J are TRBV20-1 and TRBJ1-2; no definite D call. CDR3 length equals 14 residues. Germline V CDR1 and CDR2: DFQATT, SNEGSKA (reference sequence). Trimming removed 1 base at V and 2 bases at J, with 11 bases between. DNA for the CDR3: TGCAGTGCTAGAGGTCGGGGTACGAACTATGGCTACACCTTC. Translating gives CSARGRGTNYGYTF.

The rearrangement uses TRBV15 and TRBJ1-5; a weak D match, TRBD1 (6 bases). The CDR3 has 16 residues. V was trimmed by 3 bases and J by 7 bases, leaving 19 bases between them. Germline V gene sequence: CDR1 LNHNV, CDR2 YYDKDF (reference sequence). CDR3 region: CATSRQQGPGVQPQHF. The CDR3 region has the DNA TGTGCCACCAGCAGGCAACAGGGCCCTGGAGTCCAGCCCCAGCATTTT.

The count of this clonotype is one. V and J are TRBV7-2 and TRBJ1-5; D is possibly TRBD1 (5 bases). The ends were cut back, 4 bases at V and 3 bases at J, with 13 bases in the middle. CDR1 is SGHTA and CDR2 is FQGNSA in the germline V gene. The CDR3 sequence is 15 residues long. In nucleotides, the CDR3 is TGTGCCAGCAGCTCCTCGGGACGCCCCAATCAGCCCCAGCATTTT. Encoded protein: CASSSSGRPNQPQHF.

The chain is built from TRBV30 and TRBJ1-2; 10 nucleotides align to TRBD1. Trimming cost V 3 bases and J 14 bases; bases outside gene matches: 15. The germline gives CDR1 GTSNPN, CDR2 SVGIG (reference sequence). The CDR3 totals 14 residues. The chain's CDR3 is CAWREKGQGLPLTF. CDR3 coding DNA: TGTGCCTGGAGGGAGAAGGGACAGGGGCTCCCTCTGACCTTC.

The V call is TRBV11-2, the J call TRBJ1-6, with D possibly TRBD1 on 6 matching bases. Germline V gives CDR1 SGHAT, CDR2 FQNNGV. The V gene lost 5 bases and the J gene lost 14 bases, with 16 bases spanning the gap. The CDR3 is 13 amino acids. The CDR3 loop is CASSPRGGMSLHF. CDR3 nucleotide sequence: TGTGCCAGCAGCCCTAGAGGGGGTATGTCCCTCCACTTT.

In its sample, this clonotype was seen a few times. The chain recombines TRBV20-1 with TRBJ2-3; D not certain. The CDR3 runs 14 residues. CDR1 and CDR2 from the germline V gene are DFQATT and SNEGSKA (reference sequence). V lost 0 bases and J lost 8, with 15 bases in between. The CDR3: CSAREPRILRTQYF. CDR3 nucleotides: TGCAGTGCTAGAGAGCCAAGGATTCTCCGTACGCAGTATTTT.

This clonotype was detected only once. V usage is TRBV6-1 and J usage is TRBJ2-2, with 10 bases identical to TRBD2. The J segment lost 5 bases and the V segment lost 5 bases, leaving 5 bases of the junction unmatched. Per germline, CDR1 MNHNS and CDR2 SASEGT. This CDR3 has 15 amino acids. CDR3 DNA: TGTGCCAGCAGTAGCGGGGGGGCGGGAACCGGGGAGCTGTTTTTT. It encodes CASSSGGAGTGELFF.

For the CDR3, the DNA is TGTGCCAGTAGTAAGGGCGACCTCGGAGGCTATGGCTACACCTTC. Protein product: CASSKGDLGGYGYTF. The chain links TRBV19 to TRBJ1-2; D call uncertain. V was pared by 4 bases and J by 4 bases, with 16 bases between. CDR1 and CDR2 (germline): LNHDA, SQIVND (reference sequence). The CDR3 loop spans 15 amino acids.

The rearrangement joins TRBV5-4 to TRBJ2-7, with D maybe TRBD2 (5 bases). Trimming shortened V by 0 bases and J by 0 bases, and 13 bases separated the two germline ends. The CDR3 is made up of 16 amino acids. Germline V gene data show CDR1 as SGHNT and CDR2 as YYREEE (reference sequence). This CDR3 is CASSLGQDLGSYEQYF. CDR3 nucleotide sequence: TGTGCCAGCAGCTTGGGGCAGGACTTGGGCTCCTACGAGCAGTACTTC.

This chain uses TRBV20-1 with TRBJ2-6, with a tentative D call TRBD1 (6 bases). The V gene lost 6 bases and the J gene lost 0 bases, with 15 bases spanning the gap. The CDR3 is 16 residues long. Germline V gene lookup returns CDR1 DFQATT and CDR2 SNEGSKA (reference sequence). The CDR3 protein is CSAKTGPNSGANVLTF. The CDR3, as DNA: TGCAGTGCGAAGACAGGCCCAAACTCTGGGGCCAACGTCCTGACTTTC.

This clonotype is deemed large. The chain uses TRBV7-8 and TRBJ2-5; 9 bases map to TRBD2. CDR3 length equals 20 residues. The V and J ends lost 5 bases and 2 bases, in that order; junction bases with no gene match: 21. Looked up from germline, CDR1 is SGHVS and CDR2 is FQNEAQ. The CDR3 DNA reads as TGTGCCAGCAGCCCTTTATTTGATTGGCGGACTAGCGAGAAACAAGAGACCCAGTACTTC. The encoded protein is CASSPLFDWRTSEKQETQYF.

The chain has TRBV6-1 and TRBJ1-4, with unresolved D. The V end was cut by 1 base, the J end by 6 bases, with 6 bases between. The length of the CDR3 is 13 residues. Germline assignment: CDR1 MNHNS and CDR2 SASEGT. CDR3 amino acids: CASSEGTHEKLFF. DNA for the CDR3: TGTGCCAGCAGTGAAGGGACTCATGAAAAACTGTTTTTT.

As regards this clonotype: A junction boundary mismatches the germline segment, possibly from a read error. V is TRBV10-3 and J is TRBJ2-5; D possibly corresponds to TRBD2 (7 bases). Germline values: CDR1 ENHRY, CDR2 SYGVKD. The CDR3 extends over 16 amino acids. The CDR3 reads CAIKPDWGGYQEAQYF. DNA of the CDR3: TGTGCCATCAAGCCTGACTGGGGGGGCTACCAAGAGGCCCAGTACTTC.

This sequence joins TRBV7-9 and TRBJ1-3; D may be TRBD1 (5 bases). The CDR3 totals 16 residues. Trimming cost V 1 base and J 2 bases, with 12 bases left between them. Germline V gene lookup returns CDR1 SEHNR and CDR2 FQNEAQ (reference sequence). CDR3 loop: CASSLDGALTGNTIYF. For the CDR3, the DNA is TGTGCCAGCAGCTTAGATGGGGCTCTGACTGGAAACACCATATATTTT. Full variable domain (outside the CDR3, taken from reference TRBV7-9 and TRBJ1-3): DTGVSQNPRHKITKRGQNVTFRCDPISEHNRLYWYRQTLGQGPEFLTYFQNEAQLEKSRLLSDRFSAERPKGSFSTLEIQRTEQGDSAMYLCASSLDGALTGNTIYFGEGSWLTVV.

This clonotype was recorded a few times. The gene calls are TRBV4-2 and TRBJ2-2; possibly TRBD2 for D (5 bases). CDR1 is LGHNA, CDR2 YNFKEQ, per germline. V was clipped by 3 bases and J by 0 bases, with 14 bases between them. This CDR3 spans 17 amino acids. The CDR3 loop reads CASSQEPPGTNTGELFF. The CDR3 DNA reads as TGTGCCAGCAGCCAGGAGCCTCCGGGGACGAACACCGGGGAGCTGTTTTTT.

This clonotype was seen a handful of times. J is TRBJ2-3 and V is TRBV24-1, with 7 bases aligning to TRBD1. The germline gives CDR1 KGHDR, CDR2 SFDVKD. J lost 9 bases, V lost 2 bases, and 7 bases had no gene match. CDR3 length: 14 residues. Written as DNA, the CDR3 is TGTGCCACCAGTGATTCGGACAGGCCGGGGACGCAGTATTTT. As protein: CATSDSDRPGTQYF.

The chain is built from TRBV25-1 and TRBJ2-7; unclear D gene. This CDR3 has 11 amino acids. V lost 4 bases and J 9 bases, leaving 10 bases between the germline ends. Germline lookup yields CDR1 MGHDK and CDR2 SYGVNS. The CDR3 nucleotides read TGTGCCAGCAGTGGGATTATGGGGCAGTACTTC. Translated, it gives CASSGIMGQYF.

The chain links TRBV15 to TRBJ1-4; weak D call: TRBD1 (5 bases). This CDR3 region has 14 residues. CDR1 and CDR2 from the germline V gene are LNHNV and YYDKDF (reference sequence). The V end was cut by 0 bases, the J end by 8 bases, with 10 bases between. CDR3 sequence reads: CATSREAWGEKLFF. The CDR3 DNA follows: TGTGCCACCAGCAGAGAAGCATGGGGGGAAAAACTGTTTTTT.

This clonotype was recorded only once. This chain connects TRBV5-5 to TRBJ2-5; D tentatively fits TRBD1 or TRBD2 (5 bases each). The CDR3 totals 14 residues. The germline V gene has CDR1 SGHKS and CDR2 YYEKEE (reference sequence). V was trimmed by 0 bases and J by 4 bases, leaving 10 bases between them. For the CDR3, the DNA is TGTGCCAGCAGCTTGGTGGGGGTGAGAGAGACCCAGTACTTC. This gives the protein CASSLVGVRETQYF.

The V and J genes are TRBV11-2 and TRBJ2-1, with 9 bases lining up with TRBD1. Germline lookup yields CDR1 SGHAT and CDR2 FQNNGV. The CDR3 consists of 15 residues. V was pared by 1 base and J by 7 bases, with 5 bases of the junction left unmatched. CDR3 sequence reads: CASSLGTGARNEQFF. CDR3 coding DNA: TGTGCCAGCAGCTTAGGGACAGGGGCGCGGAATGAGCAGTTCTTC.

The chain has TRBV6-1 and TRBJ2-2; maybe TRBD1 (5 bases). The V end was cut by 6 bases, the J end by 6 bases, with 23 bases between. There are 17 residues in the CDR3. CDR1 is MNHNS, CDR2 SASEGT, per germline. The CDR3 protein is CASSPRVSKSAAGELFF. CDR3 sequence (DNA): TGTGCCAGCAGCCCCAGGGTAAGCAAATCGGCGGCCGGGGAGCTGTTTTTT.

The chain links TRBV6-1 to TRBJ1-2; D might be TRBD1 (6 bases). CDR1 and CDR2 from the germline V gene are MNHNS and SASEGT. CDR3 length: 14 amino acids. Trimming shortened V by 6 bases and J by 6 bases, and 17 bases separated the two germline ends. In DNA form, the CDR3 reads TGTGCCAGCAGACCCGGACAGCCGATGGATGGCTACACCTTC. It yields the protein CASRPGQPMDGYTF.

Only a few counts were recorded for this clonotype. The rearrangement links TRBV6-2 or TRBV6-3 to TRBJ1-6; D may be TRBD1 (5 bases). The CDR3 spans 13 residues. CDR1 and CDR2 from the germline V gene are MNHEY and SVGEGT. V gave up 7 bases and J gave up 7 bases, with 11 bases separating them. The CDR3 DNA reads as TGTGCCAGCACTTGGGGGGGAAATTCACCCCTCCACTTT. As protein: CASTWGGNSPLHF.

The chain links TRBV20-1 to TRBJ1-1, with no clear D. The CDR3 loop spans 12 amino acids. Germline CDR1 DFQATT, CDR2 SNEGSKA (reference sequence). Trimming left V 8 bases short and J 1 base short, with 11 bases between. The CDR3 coding sequence is TGCAGTTTCAGGCCCGGGAACACTGAAGCTTTCTTT. Its protein product is CSFRPGNTEAFF.

In its sample, this clonotype was seen once. The chain links TRBV5-4 to TRBJ2-2; no definite D call. Germline V gene sequence: CDR1 SGHNT, CDR2 YYREEE (reference sequence). The CDR3 is 15 amino acids. V was cut by 3 bases and J by 0 bases, with 9 bases left in between. The CDR3 here is CASSSTQTNTGELFF. The CDR3 nucleotides are TGTGCCAGCAGCTCCACACAGACGAACACCGGGGAGCTGTTTTTT.

This CDR3 is CASVDRGSSGELFF. CDR3 DNA: TGTGCCAGTGTTGACAGGGGATCGTCCGGGGAGCTGTTTTTT. The J gene is TRBJ2-2, the V gene TRBV19, with 8 bases lining up with TRBD1. Germline CDR1 LNHDA, CDR2 SQIVND (reference sequence). After removal of 8 bases from V and 6 bases from J, the junction contained 8 bases not matched to a gene. CDR3 length equals 14 residues.

The chain uses TRBV11-2 and TRBJ2-3, with 7 bases lining up with TRBD2. Per germline, CDR1 SGHAT and CDR2 FQNNGV. The CDR3 spans 14 residues. Unmatched junction bases numbered 4, after V lost 5 bases and J lost 2 bases. The CDR3 bases are TGTGCCAGCAGCCCGGGACTACCCACAGATACGCAGTATTTT. This encodes CASSPGLPTDTQYF.